The table lists the clone carrying this T cell receptor (beta chain) with a count of one. The method was immunoSEQ multiplex PCR; TCRdb's version includes in-frame clones alone and lacks a portion of them. Of about 150,000 clones listed, around 89% are singletons. These data originate in a study of blood T cell repertoires in COVID-19. Study overall: The origin of the acute and convalescent COVID-19 samples was the United States, Italy and Spain.

The CDR3 totals 15 residues. Trimming removed 1 base at V and 4 bases at J, with 11 bases between. CDR1 and CDR2 from the germline V gene are SEHNR and FQNEAQ (reference sequence). The V call is TRBV7-9, the J call TRBJ2-1; D possibly corresponds to TRBD1 (5 bases). The sequence derives from a man aged 55 to 70 with active or convalescent COVID-19. The specimen was peripheral blood. The CDR3 sequence is CASSLEWTNYNEQFF. The CDR3 nucleotides read TGTGCCAGCAGCTTAGAATGGACAAATTACAATGAGCAGTTCTTC.